The 3 T cell receptor beta chains below all came from one sample that was sequenced in a study of vaccination effects on CD4 cells after COVID-19. This table comes from immunoSEQ multiplex PCR, and its TCRdb copy is limited to in-frame clones, with some not included. The sample lists 70,000 or so clones; about 73% were seen once. Their recognized antigens are unknown. The culture ran for approximately 10 days, and then CD4+ T cells were isolated. Vaccination of participants consisted of two doses of either the BNT162b2 or mRNA-1273 vaccine. This specimen consisted of CD4+ T cells from PBMCs cultured without peptide, obtained after COVID-19 vaccination. Receptors originate from a human donor who received a COVID-19 vaccine.

The chain combines TRBV28 with TRBJ1-6; possible D gene TRBD1, 6 bases. V was cut by 6 bases and J by 5 bases, with 8 bases left in between. The length of the CDR3 is 13 residues. Germline CDR1 is MDHEN and CDR2 is SYDVKM. The CDR3 DNA is TGTGCCAGCAGGGACAGTAATAATTCACCCCTCCACTTT. Amino acid sequence: CASRDSNNSPLHF.

The chain carries TRBV18 and TRBJ1-1; 8 bases align to TRBD1. V was pared by 3 bases and J by 0 bases, with 3 bases of the junction left unmatched. The CDR3 contains 15 residues. Germline-derived CDR1 and CDR2 are KGHSH and LQKENI. The CDR3 spells CASSPGQELNTEAFF. The CDR3 nucleotides read TGTGCCAGCTCACCGGGACAGGAATTGAACACTGAAGCTTTCTTT.

The V gene is TRBV3-1 (or the pseudogene TRBV3-2), the J gene TRBJ2-4, with 7 bases identical to TRBD1. V dropped 0 bases and J dropped 8; count of bases not matched to a gene: 1. CDR1 is LGHDT, CDR2 YNNKEL, per germline (reference sequence). This CDR3 spans 13 amino acids. The CDR3 sequence is CASSQDRGHIQYF. The CDR3 DNA is TGTGCCAGCAGCCAAGATAGGGGGCACATTCAGTACTTC.